The clone carrying this TCR beta chain showed up just once. The entry originates in a study of blood T cell repertoires in COVID-19. The protocol was immunoSEQ multiplex PCR, while the TCRdb copy is restricted to in-frame clones and leaves out a portion. This table has about 180,000 clones, 60% to 80% appearing once. V was shortened by 5 bases and J by 6 bases, with 10 bases between the two germline ends. Germline V gene sequence: CDR1 KGHSH, CDR2 LQKENI. The CDR3 totals 12 residues. Sequenced: PBMCs or T cells enriched from blood (not recorded which). The receptor comes from a man between 60 and 70 years old who had been exposed to COVID-19. The gene calls are TRBV18 and TRBJ1-1; no firm D call. CDR3 in amino acids: CASSSQRPEAFF. DNA of the CDR3: TGTGCCAGCTCATCACAGCGACCTGAAGCTTTCTTT.